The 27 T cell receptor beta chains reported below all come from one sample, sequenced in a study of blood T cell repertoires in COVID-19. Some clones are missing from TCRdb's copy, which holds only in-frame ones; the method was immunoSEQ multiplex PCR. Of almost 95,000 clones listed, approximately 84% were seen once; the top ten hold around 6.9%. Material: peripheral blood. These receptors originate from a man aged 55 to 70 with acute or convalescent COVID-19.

The CDR3 is CASSQDLGGGTPLHF. The CDR3 DNA follows: TGTGCCAGCAGCCAAGATCTAGGGGGCGGGACACCCCTCCACTTT. The chain uses TRBV4-2 and TRBJ1-6, with 7 bases aligning to TRBD1. The germline CDR1 and CDR2 sequences are LGHNA and YNFKEQ. The CDR3 is made up of 15 amino acids. V shed 0 bases, J shed 11 bases, and the junction held 7 bases outside the gene matches.

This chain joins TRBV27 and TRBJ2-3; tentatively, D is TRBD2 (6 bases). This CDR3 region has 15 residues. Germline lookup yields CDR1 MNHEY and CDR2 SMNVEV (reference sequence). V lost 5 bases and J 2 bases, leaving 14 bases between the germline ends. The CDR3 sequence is CASSPISGYTDTQYF. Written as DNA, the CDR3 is TGTGCCAGCAGTCCAATAAGCGGGTACACAGATACGCAGTATTTT.

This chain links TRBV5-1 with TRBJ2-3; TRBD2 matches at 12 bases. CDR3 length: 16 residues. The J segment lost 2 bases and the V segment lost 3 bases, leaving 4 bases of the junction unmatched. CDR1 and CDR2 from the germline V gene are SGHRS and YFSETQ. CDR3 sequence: CASSSGLAGPTDTQYF. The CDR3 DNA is TGCGCCAGCAGCTCCGGACTAGCGGGACCCACAGATACGCAGTATTTT.

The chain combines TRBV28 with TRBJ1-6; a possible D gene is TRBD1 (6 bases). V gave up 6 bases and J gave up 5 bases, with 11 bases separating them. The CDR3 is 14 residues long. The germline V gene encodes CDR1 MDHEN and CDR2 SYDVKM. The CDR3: CASRTGQNNSPLHF. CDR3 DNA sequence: TGTGCCAGCAGAACTGGACAGAATAATTCACCCCTCCACTTT.

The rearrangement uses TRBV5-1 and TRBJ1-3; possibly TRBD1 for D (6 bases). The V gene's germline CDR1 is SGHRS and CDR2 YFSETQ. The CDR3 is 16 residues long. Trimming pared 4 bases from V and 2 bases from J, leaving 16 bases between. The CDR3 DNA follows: TGCGCCAGCAGCCCTATGGAGACAGGAACTGGAAACACCATATATTTT. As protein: CASSPMETGTGNTIYF.

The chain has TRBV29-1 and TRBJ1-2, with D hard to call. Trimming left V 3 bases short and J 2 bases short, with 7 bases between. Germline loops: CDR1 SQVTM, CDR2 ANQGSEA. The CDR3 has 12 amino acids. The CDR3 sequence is CSVDPGNYGYTF. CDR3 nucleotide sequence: TGCAGCGTTGACCCGGGGAACTATGGCTACACCTTC.

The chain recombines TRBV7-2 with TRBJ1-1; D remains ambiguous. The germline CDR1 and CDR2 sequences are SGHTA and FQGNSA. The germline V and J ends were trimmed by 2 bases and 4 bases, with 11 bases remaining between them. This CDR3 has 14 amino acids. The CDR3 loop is CASSLWSGSTEAFF. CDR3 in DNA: TGTGCCAGCAGCTTATGGAGCGGGTCCACTGAAGCTTTCTTT.

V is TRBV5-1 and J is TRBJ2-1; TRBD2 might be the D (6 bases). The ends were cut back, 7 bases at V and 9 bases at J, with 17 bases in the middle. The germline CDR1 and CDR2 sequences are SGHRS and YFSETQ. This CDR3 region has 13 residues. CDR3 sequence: CASRLLGGLEQFF. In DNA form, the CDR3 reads TGCGCCAGCCGCCTTTTGGGGGGTCTTGAGCAGTTCTTC.

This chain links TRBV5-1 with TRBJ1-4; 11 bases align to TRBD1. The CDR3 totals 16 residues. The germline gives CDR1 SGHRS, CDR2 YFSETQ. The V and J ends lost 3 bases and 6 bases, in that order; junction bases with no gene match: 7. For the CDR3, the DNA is TGCGCCAGCAGCTCACCCCCGGGACAGGGGGATGAAAAACTGTTTTTT. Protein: CASSSPPGQGDEKLFF.

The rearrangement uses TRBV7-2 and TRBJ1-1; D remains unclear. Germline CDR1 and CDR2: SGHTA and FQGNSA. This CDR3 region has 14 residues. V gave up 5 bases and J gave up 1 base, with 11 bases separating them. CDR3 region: CASSVPPGNTEAFF. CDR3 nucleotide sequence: TGTGCCAGCAGCGTACCTCCAGGGAACACTGAAGCTTTCTTT.

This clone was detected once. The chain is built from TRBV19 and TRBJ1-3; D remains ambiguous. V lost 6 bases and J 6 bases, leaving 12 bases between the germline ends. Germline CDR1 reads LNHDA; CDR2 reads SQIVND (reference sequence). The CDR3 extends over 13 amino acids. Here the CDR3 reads CASSPGPANTIYF. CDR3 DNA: TGTGCCAGTAGCCCAGGCCCAGCAAACACCATATATTTT. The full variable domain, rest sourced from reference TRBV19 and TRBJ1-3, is DGGITQSPKYLFRKEGQNVTLSCEQNLNHDAMYWYRQDPGQGLRLIYYSQIVNDFQKGDIAEGYSVSREKKESFPLTVTSAQKNPTAFYLCASSPGPANTIYFGEGSWLTVV.

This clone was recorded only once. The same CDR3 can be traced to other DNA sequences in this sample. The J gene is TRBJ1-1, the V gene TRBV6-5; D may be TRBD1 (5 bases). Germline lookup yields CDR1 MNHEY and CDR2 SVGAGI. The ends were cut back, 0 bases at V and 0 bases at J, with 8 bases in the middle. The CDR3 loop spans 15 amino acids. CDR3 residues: CASSYSTGVNTEAFF. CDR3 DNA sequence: TGTGCCAGCAGTTACTCGACGGGGGTGAACACTGAAGCTTTCTTT.

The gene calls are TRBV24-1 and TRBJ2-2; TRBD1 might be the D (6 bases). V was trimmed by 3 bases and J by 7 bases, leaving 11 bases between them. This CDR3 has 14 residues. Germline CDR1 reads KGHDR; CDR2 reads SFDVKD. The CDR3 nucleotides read TGTGCCACCAGTGATAGGGGACAAAACGGGGAGCTGTTTTTT. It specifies CATSDRGQNGELFF.

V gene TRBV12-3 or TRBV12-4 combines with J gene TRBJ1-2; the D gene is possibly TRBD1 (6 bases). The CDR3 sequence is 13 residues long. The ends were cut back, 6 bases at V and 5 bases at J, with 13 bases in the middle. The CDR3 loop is CASSPGVRYGYTF. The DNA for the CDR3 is TGTGCCAGCAGCCCAGGGGTAAGGTATGGCTACACCTTC.

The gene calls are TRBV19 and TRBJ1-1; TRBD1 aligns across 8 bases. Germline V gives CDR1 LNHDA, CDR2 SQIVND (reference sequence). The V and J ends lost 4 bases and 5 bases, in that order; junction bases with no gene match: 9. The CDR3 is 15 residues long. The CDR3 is CASSTRQGRRTEAFF. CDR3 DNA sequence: TGTGCCAGTAGTACCCGACAGGGGAGGAGGACTGAAGCTTTCTTT.

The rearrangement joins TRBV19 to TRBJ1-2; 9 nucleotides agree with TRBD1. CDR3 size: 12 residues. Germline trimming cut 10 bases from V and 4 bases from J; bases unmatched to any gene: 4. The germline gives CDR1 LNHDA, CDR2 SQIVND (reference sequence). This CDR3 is CATQQGAYGYTF. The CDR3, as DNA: TGTGCCACCCAACAGGGGGCCTATGGCTACACCTTC.

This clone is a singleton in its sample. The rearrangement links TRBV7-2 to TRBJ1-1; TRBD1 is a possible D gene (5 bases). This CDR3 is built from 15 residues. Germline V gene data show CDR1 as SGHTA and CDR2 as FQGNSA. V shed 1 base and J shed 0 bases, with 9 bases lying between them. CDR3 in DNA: TGTGCCAGCAGCTTAGACAGGCCCATGAACACTGAAGCTTTCTTT. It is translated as CASSLDRPMNTEAFF. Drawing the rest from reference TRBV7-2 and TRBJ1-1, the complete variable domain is GAGVSQSPSNKVTEKGKDVELRCDPISGHTALYWYRQSLGQGLEFLIYFQGNSAPDKSGLPSDRFSAERTGGSVSTLTIQRTQQEDSAVYLCASSLDRPMNTEAFFGQGTRLTVV.

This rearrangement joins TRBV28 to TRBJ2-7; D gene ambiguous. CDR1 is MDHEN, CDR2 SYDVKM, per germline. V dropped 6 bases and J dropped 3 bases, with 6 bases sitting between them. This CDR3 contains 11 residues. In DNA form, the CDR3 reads TGTGCCAGCAGCACCTACTACGAGCAGTACTTC. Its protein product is CASSTYYEQYF.

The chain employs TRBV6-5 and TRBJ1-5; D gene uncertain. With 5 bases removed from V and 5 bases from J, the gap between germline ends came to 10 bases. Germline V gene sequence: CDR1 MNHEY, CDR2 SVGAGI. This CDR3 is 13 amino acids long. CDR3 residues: CASSPQRDQPQHF. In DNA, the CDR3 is TGTGCCAGCAGTCCTCAAAGAGATCAGCCCCAGCATTTT.

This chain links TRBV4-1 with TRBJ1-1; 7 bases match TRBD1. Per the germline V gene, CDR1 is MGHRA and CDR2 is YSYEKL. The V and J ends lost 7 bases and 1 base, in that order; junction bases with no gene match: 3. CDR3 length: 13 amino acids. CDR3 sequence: CASKGGTNTEAFF. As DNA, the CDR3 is TGCGCCAGCAAAGGGGGCACGAACACTGAAGCTTTCTTT.

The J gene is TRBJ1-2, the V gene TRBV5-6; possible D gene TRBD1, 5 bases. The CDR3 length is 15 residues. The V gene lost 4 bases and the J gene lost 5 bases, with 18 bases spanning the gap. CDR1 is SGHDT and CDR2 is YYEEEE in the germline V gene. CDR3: CASSRTRQRSYGYTF. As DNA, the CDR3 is TGTGCCAGCAGCCGTACCCGACAGCGATCTTATGGCTACACCTTC.

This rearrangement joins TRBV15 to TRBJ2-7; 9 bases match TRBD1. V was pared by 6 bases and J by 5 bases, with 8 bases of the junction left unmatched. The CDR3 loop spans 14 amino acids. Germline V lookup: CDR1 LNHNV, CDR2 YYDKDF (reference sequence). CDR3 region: CATRKGQGGDEQYF. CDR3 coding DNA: TGTGCCACCAGGAAGGGACAGGGAGGGGACGAGCAGTACTTC.

For the CDR3, the DNA is TGCGCCAGCAGCTTGTCCGATACAGGTAAACAAGCTTTCTTT. Translation gives CASSLSDTGKQAFF. The chain links TRBV5-1 to TRBJ1-1, with D perhaps TRBD1 (5 bases). CDR3 size: 14 residues. Germline-derived CDR1 and CDR2 are SGHRS and YFSETQ. The germline V and J ends were trimmed by 1 base and 9 bases, with 16 bases remaining between them. The full variable domain, with the rest looked up from reference TRBV5-1 and TRBJ1-1, is KAGVTQTPRYLIKTRGQQVTLSCSPISGHRSVSWYQQTPGQGLQFLFEYFSETQRNKGNFPGRFSGRQFSNSRSEMNVSTLELGDSALYLCASSLSDTGKQAFFGQGTRLTVV.

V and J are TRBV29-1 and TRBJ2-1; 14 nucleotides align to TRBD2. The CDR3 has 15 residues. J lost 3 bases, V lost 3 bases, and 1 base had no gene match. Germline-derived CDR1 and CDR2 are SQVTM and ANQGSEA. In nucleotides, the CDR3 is TGCAGCGTTGAGGGGACTAGCGGGAGCTACAATGAGCAGTTCTTC. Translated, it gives CSVEGTSGSYNEQFF.

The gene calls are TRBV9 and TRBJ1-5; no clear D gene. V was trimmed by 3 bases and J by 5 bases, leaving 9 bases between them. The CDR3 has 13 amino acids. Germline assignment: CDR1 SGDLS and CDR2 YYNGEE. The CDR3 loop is CASSAGEYQPQHF. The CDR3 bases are TGTGCCAGCAGCGCCGGGGAATATCAGCCCCAGCATTTT.

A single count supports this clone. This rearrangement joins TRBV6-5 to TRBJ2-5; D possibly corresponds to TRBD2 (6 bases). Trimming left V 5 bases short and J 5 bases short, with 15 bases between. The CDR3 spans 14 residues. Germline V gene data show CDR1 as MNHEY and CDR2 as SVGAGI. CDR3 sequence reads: CASSIGGNAETQYF. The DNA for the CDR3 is TGTGCCAGCAGTATTGGGGGGAATGCGGAGACCCAGTACTTC.

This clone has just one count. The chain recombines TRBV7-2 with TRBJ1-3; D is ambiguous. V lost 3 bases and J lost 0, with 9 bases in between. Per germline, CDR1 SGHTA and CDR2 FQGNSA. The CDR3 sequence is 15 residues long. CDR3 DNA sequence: TGTGCCAGCAGCTTGGGCCAATCCTCTGGAAACACCATATATTTT. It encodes CASSLGQSSGNTIYF.